This T cell receptor (beta chain) originates from a study of OX40 agonist ivuxolimab in advanced cancers. Study-level information: At 0.01 to 10 mg/kg, ivuxolimab was administered intravenously to patients every 2 weeks. The eligibility criteria allowed prior anti-PD-1, anti-PD-L1 or anti-CTLA-4 therapy, and 40% had some. Points from the study as a whole: Average numbers of expanded clones were greater in CD8+ T cells than in CD4+.

V lost 2 bases to trimming and J lost 8 bases, with 18 bases between them. From germline, CDR1 is MNHEY and CDR2 SMNVEV (reference sequence). The CDR3 is 15 amino acids. With respect to this clone: Its antigen is undetermined.

Blood sampling took place at baseline, cycle 4 day 1, and cycle 7 day 1. Clones were sequenced by immunoSEQ multiplex PCR, and TCRdb holds only the in-frame ones, with some missing. Among roughly 50,000 clones listed, around 84% were seen once. Sequences were derived from CD4+ or CD8+ T cells sorted from blood, sampled in a trial of the OX40 agonist ivuxolimab. This sequence joins TRBV27 and TRBJ1-2; tentative D call: TRBD1 (5 bases). This TCR was recovered from an adult with an advanced solid tumor such as melanoma, head and neck, liver or kidney cancer. CDR3 sequence (DNA): TGTGCCAGCAGTTTAATAGCGGGGGGGATCGGGGGCTACACCTTC. Translated, it gives CASSLIAGGIGGYTF.